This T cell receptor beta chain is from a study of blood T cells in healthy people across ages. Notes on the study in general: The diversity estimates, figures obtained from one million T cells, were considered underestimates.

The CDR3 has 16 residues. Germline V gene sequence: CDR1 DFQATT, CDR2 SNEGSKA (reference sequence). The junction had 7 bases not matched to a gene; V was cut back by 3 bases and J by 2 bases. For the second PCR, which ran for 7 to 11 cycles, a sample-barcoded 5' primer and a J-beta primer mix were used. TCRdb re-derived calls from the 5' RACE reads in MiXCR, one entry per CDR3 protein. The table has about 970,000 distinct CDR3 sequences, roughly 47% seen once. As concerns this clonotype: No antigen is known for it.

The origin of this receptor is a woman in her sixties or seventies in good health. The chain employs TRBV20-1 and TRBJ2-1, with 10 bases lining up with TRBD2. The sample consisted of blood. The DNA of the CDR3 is TGCAGTGCTAGTCCTTGGACTAGCGGAACCTACAATGAGCAGTTCTTC. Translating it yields CSASPWTSGTYNEQFF.